This is a list of T cell receptor beta chains from one sample in a study of blood T cells in healthy people across ages. From the 5' RACE reads, TCRdb called clonotypes with MiXCR, one entry per CDR3 protein. The sample holds hundreds of thousands of distinct CDR3 sequences, 40% to 45% seen once. The sample taken for sequencing was blood. Receptor source: a man older than 75 in good health. CDR3s include the opening cysteine and the closing phenylalanine or tryptophan. A D gene is named only where the DNA matches it firmly. Not all rows give a size; the values are once, few, many and, for expanded clones, a class.

abundance,v_gene,d_gene,j_gene,CDR3aa,CDR3nt
few,TRBV28,TRBD2,TRBJ2-1,CASSLTVKGVRAGGSYNEQFF,TGTGCCAGCAGTCTAACAGTGAAGGGAGTAAGAGCGGGAGGGTCCTACAATGAGCAGTTCTTC
-,TRBV4-2,-,TRBJ1-2,CASSQGPTGNNYGYTF,TGTGCCAGCAGCCAAGGACCTACAGGGAATAACTATGGCTACACCTTC
few,TRBV2,TRBD1,TRBJ2-4,CASSILVGQDQYF,TGTGCCAGCAGTATTCTCGTGGGACAGGATCAGTACTTC
-,TRBV7-3,-,TRBJ2-7,CASSSRTGTMYNEQYF,TGTGCCAGCAGCTCCCGAACCGGGACCATGTACAATGAGCAGTACTTC
-,TRBV7-9,-,TRBJ1-2,CASSNPSAVGLYGYTF,TGTGCCAGCAGCAACCCGTCGGCAGTAGGACTATATGGCTACACCTTC
-,TRBV6-2/TRBV6-3,-,TRBJ2-7,CASSLGVSSTWSYEQYF,TGTGCCAGCAGTTTAGGGGTTTCGTCCACATGGTCCTACGAGCAGTACTTC
-,TRBV5-1,TRBD2,TRBJ2-3,CASSLGGGAGAYTDTQYF,TGCGCCAGCAGCTTGGGAGGTGGGGCGGGAGCCTACACAGATACGCAGTATTTT
many,TRBV20-1,-,TRBJ2-1,CSARAGGVSSYNEQFF,TGCAGTGCTAGGGCCGGCGGGGTTAGCTCCTACAATGAGCAGTTCTTC
few,TRBV19,-,TRBJ2-7,CASRTRRTPPYEQYF,TGTGCCAGTAGGACGAGGAGGACTCCTCCCTACGAGCAGTACTTC
-,TRBV4-2,-,TRBJ2-1,CASSPAQVTNEQFF,TGTGCCAGCAGCCCGGCGCAGGTTACTAATGAGCAGTTCTTC
-,TRBV10-3,TRBD2,TRBJ2-3,CAIRNSGTSIRWGDTQYF,TGTGCCATCAGGAACTCCGGGACTAGCATCCGTTGGGGGGATACGCAGTATTTT
few,TRBV15,TRBD2,TRBJ2-5,CATSRDRGGEETQYF,TGTGCCACCAGCAGAGATCGCGGGGGTGAGGAGACCCAGTACTTC
-,TRBV20-1,-,TRBJ1-1,CSARDNLNTEAFF,TGCAGTGCTAGAGATAACCTGAACACTGAAGCTTTCTTT
-,TRBV11-3,-,TRBJ2-1,CASSLSGTGSYNEQFF,TGTGCCAGCAGCCTTAGCGGGACAGGGTCCTACAATGAGCAGTTCTTC
few,TRBV14,-,TRBJ2-3,CASSRDSTGTQYF,TGTGCCAGCAGCCGGGATTCCACGGGTACGCAGTATTTT
-,TRBV12-3/TRBV12-4,TRBD1,TRBJ2-5,CASGKGQGKETQYF,TGTGCCAGCGGGAAGGGACAGGGGAAAGAGACCCAGTACTTC
few,TRBV20-1,TRBD1,TRBJ2-5,CSAPEDRAKTQYF,TGCAGTGCTCCCGAGGACAGGGCAAAGACCCAGTACTTC
few,TRBV20-1,-,TRBJ2-5,CSARDQAPKRETQYF,TGCAGTGCTAGAGATCAGGCACCTAAGCGAGAGACCCAGTACTTC
many,TRBV27,-,TRBJ2-5,CASSRKYQETQYF,TGTGCCAGCAGTAGAAAGTACCAAGAGACCCAGTACTTC
-,TRBV6-1,-,TRBJ2-7,CASSEFPASDGYF,TGTGCCAGCAGTGAATTCCCAGCCTCAGATGGGTACTTC
-,TRBV6-1,TRBD2,TRBJ2-5,CASSEAQGGGTQYF,TGTGCCAGCAGTGAAGCGCAAGGCGGGGGGACCCAGTACTTC
-,TRBV4-3,TRBD2,TRBJ2-3,CASSQIGGVTDTQYF,TGCGCCAGCAGCCAAATCGGGGGGGTCACAGATACGCAGTATTTT
few,TRBV11-1,TRBD1,TRBJ2-1,CASSLSRTDRARLMGHNEQFF,TGTGCCAGCAGCTTAAGTCGTACGGACAGGGCAAGATTAATGGGGCACAATGAGCAGTTCTTC
-,TRBV6-6,TRBD1,TRBJ2-3,CASSYSTGGDTRYF,TGTGCCAGCAGTTACTCGACAGGGGGGGATACGCGGTATTTT
few,TRBV12-3/TRBV12-4,TRBD2,TRBJ2-5,CASSQPGGSKKTQYF,TGTGCCAGCAGTCAGCCGGGAGGGAGCAAAAAGACCCAGTACTTC
-,TRBV6-1,TRBD1,TRBJ2-1,CASKTGGLNNEQFF,TGTGCCAGCAAGACAGGGGGCCTGAACAATGAGCAGTTCTTC
-,TRBV29-1,-,TRBJ1-2,CSGVQAPYGYTF,TGCAGCGGGGTACAGGCCCCCTATGGCTACACCTTC
many,TRBV6-2/TRBV6-3,TRBD2,TRBJ2-7,CASSYGLGSYNEQYF,TGTGCCAGCAGTTACGGACTAGGCTCCTACAATGAGCAGTACTTC
-,TRBV11-2,TRBD1,TRBJ2-7,CASSSRMTGGGPNEQYF,TGTGCCAGCAGCTCCAGAATGACAGGGGGCGGCCCTAACGAGCAGTACTTC
few,TRBV7-2,TRBD2,TRBJ2-7,CASSRTSGGPINSYEQYF,TGTGCCAGCAGCCGGACTAGCGGGGGACCTATTAACTCCTACGAGCAGTACTTC
few,TRBV20-1,-,TRBJ2-5,CSARGEAAKETQYF,TGCAGTGCTAGAGGGGAAGCGGCCAAAGAGACCCAGTACTTC
few,TRBV27,-,TRBJ2-7,CASQNEYEQYF,TGTGCCAGCCAAAACGAGTACGAGCAGTACTTC
-,TRBV15,-,TRBJ1-2,CTTSTDRGYGYTF,TGTACCACCAGCACAGACAGAGGCTATGGCTACACCTTC
few,TRBV6-1,-,TRBJ2-5,CASSERRHPVETQYF,TGTGCCAGCAGTGAAAGGAGACACCCGGTAGAGACCCAGTACTTC
-,TRBV20-1,TRBD2,TRBJ2-3,CSARDPAPLAGAYTDTQYF,TGCAGTGCTAGAGATCCCGCCCCACTAGCGGGGGCCTACACAGATACGCAGTATTTT
-,TRBV6-5,-,TRBJ2-1,CASSLQTEYNELFF,TGTGCCAGCAGTCTACAAACAGAGTACAATGAGCTGTTCTTC
-,TRBV9,TRBD2,TRBJ2-7,CASSVGNSGSYEQYF,TGTGCCAGCAGCGTAGGTAATAGCGGGAGTTACGAGCAGTACTTC
once,TRBV23-1,-,TRBJ1-2,CASSPGGTQRANYGYTF,TGCGCCAGCAGTCCGGGGGGTACTCAAAGGGCTAACTATGGCTACACCTTC